These 25 T cell receptor beta chains share one sample of origin, sequenced in a study of T cells in Graves' hyperthyroidism and ophthalmopathy. Researchers took RNA transcripts and amplified the TCR beta CDR3 regions from them. Initially, a first-round RT-PCR of the TCR CDR3 employed the HTBI primer set. In TCRdb, the multiplex PCR reads were re-called with MiXCR into one record per CDR3 protein. The sample has 600,000 to 850,000 distinct CDR3 sequences; 18% are singletons. Sample: blood. These receptors all stem from a woman in her forties or fifties with Graves' hyperthyroidism that later progressed to Graves' ophthalmopathy.

In this sample, this clonotype turned up a few times. The rearrangement joins TRBV7-2 to TRBJ1-3; 7 bases are shared with TRBD1. With V trimmed by 5 bases and J by 1 base, 5 bases remained unmatched. The CDR3 length is 15 residues. Per germline, CDR1 SGHTA and CDR2 FQGNSA. This CDR3 reads CASSTTGNSGNTIYF. The CDR3 DNA is TGTGCCAGCAGCACGACAGGGAATTCTGGAAACACCATATATTTT.

The table lists this clonotype with a few counts. The J gene is TRBJ1-3, the V gene TRBV7-9; D not certain. Germline V gene lookup returns CDR1 SEHNR and CDR2 FQNEAQ (reference sequence). CDR3 length: 15 amino acids. V was trimmed by 6 bases and J by 0 bases, leaving 12 bases between them. In nucleotides, the CDR3 is TGTGCCAGCAGAACGACCGAATCCTCTGGAAACACCATATATTTT. It codes for CASRTTESSGNTIYF.

The table lists this clonotype with many counts. The rearrangement uses TRBV18 and TRBJ1-1; no reliable D call. Looked up from germline, CDR1 is KGHSH and CDR2 is LQKENI. The length of the CDR3 is 13 residues. With 4 bases removed from V and 0 bases from J, the gap between germline ends came to 6 bases. DNA of the CDR3: TGTGCCAGCTCACGGGCACTGAACACTGAAGCTTTCTTT. It translates to CASSRALNTEAFF.

The CDR3 nucleotides are TGTGCCACCCAATCCCTACTGAATACCTACGAGCAGTACTTC. Protein sequence: CATQSLLNTYEQYF. The V call is TRBV2, the J call TRBJ2-7; D ambiguous. The CDR3 sequence is 14 residues long. The germline V gene encodes CDR1 SNHLY and CDR2 FYNNEI. V lost 10 bases to trimming and J lost 2 bases, with 18 bases between them.

The V gene is TRBV19, the J gene TRBJ2-5; a possible D gene is TRBD1 (6 bases). Trimming removed 3 bases from V and 7 bases from J, with 12 bases in between. Per germline, CDR1 LNHDA and CDR2 SQIVND (reference sequence). This CDR3 has 13 amino acids. The CDR3 protein is CASSIGQLTTQYF. CDR3 DNA sequence: TGTGCCAGTAGTATTGGACAGCTTACGACCCAGTACTTC.

The table lists this clonotype with many counts. The gene calls are TRBV2 and TRBJ1-1; D unresolved. The CDR3 runs to 11 residues. Germline-derived CDR1 and CDR2 are SNHLY and FYNNEI. V lost 4 bases and J lost 10, with 10 bases in between. The CDR3 nucleotides are TGTGCCAGCAGTGCGTGGATGCGAGCTTTCTTT. As protein: CASSAWMRAFF.

V is TRBV27 and J is TRBJ1-4; no firm D call. Germline lookup yields CDR1 MNHEY and CDR2 SMNVEV (reference sequence). V gave up 3 bases and J gave up 3 bases, with 17 bases separating them. This CDR3 spans 17 amino acids. The CDR3 spells CASSFRPMGPANEKLFF. The CDR3 nucleotides are TGTGCCAGCAGTTTCCGCCCCATGGGCCCGGCTAATGAAAAACTGTTTTTT.

This clonotype occurred a few times. The chain uses TRBV5-1 and TRBJ2-7, with TRBD2 matching 8 bases. Looked up from germline, CDR1 is SGHRS and CDR2 is YFSETQ. The junction had 11 bases not matched to a gene; V was cut back by 2 bases and J by 1 base. CDR3 length: 17 residues. CDR3 nucleotides: TGCGCCAGCAGCTTCCGTCAGCGGGGGAGCCCTTCCTACGAGCAGTACTTC. It encodes CASSFRQRGSPSYEQYF.

The CDR3, as DNA: TGTGCCAGCAGTCAACAGGGGGTCTACTATGGCTACACCTTC. The encoded protein is CASSQQGVYYGYTF. The chain recombines TRBV12-3 or TRBV12-4 with TRBJ1-2, with TRBD1 matching 8 bases. J was trimmed by 3 bases and V by 5 bases; bases with no gene match: 5. CDR3 length equals 14 residues.

This clonotype has a count of ten or more. The rearrangement uses TRBV6-1 and TRBJ2-7; TRBD1 matches at 7 bases. The V segment lost 5 bases and the J segment 1 base; nucleotides outside the gene matches: 8. This CDR3 has 15 residues. Germline CDR1 is MNHNS and CDR2 is SASEGT. CDR3 region: CASSQTGTASYEQYF. Here the CDR3 DNA reads TGTGCCAGCAGTCAAACCGGGACAGCTTCCTACGAGCAGTACTTC.

The V and J genes are TRBV27 and TRBJ1-4, with unresolved D. The CDR3 is 15 residues long. V shed 7 bases and J shed 0 bases, with 12 bases lying between them. Germline CDR1 reads MNHEY; CDR2 reads SMNVEV (reference sequence). CDR3: CASMELEATNEKLFF. CDR3 coding DNA: TGTGCCAGCATGGAACTGGAGGCAACTAATGAAAAACTGTTTTTT.

This clonotype was picked up a small number of times. This chain links TRBV20-1 with TRBJ1-4; possible D gene TRBD1, 5 bases. CDR3 length: 17 residues. The V gene lost 6 bases and the J gene lost 0 bases, with 20 bases spanning the gap. Per the germline V gene, CDR1 is DFQATT and CDR2 is SNEGSKA (reference sequence). For the CDR3, the DNA is TGCAGTGCGGACCGTTCGGAGGGGCCGTCAACTAATGAAAAACTGTTTTTT. Translation gives CSADRSEGPSTNEKLFF.

This clonotype was observed a handful of times. The chain is built from TRBV6-1 and TRBJ1-1, with 11 bases identical to TRBD1. The CDR3 runs 16 residues. CDR1 is MNHNS and CDR2 is SASEGT in the germline V gene. Germline trimming cut 6 bases from V and 2 bases from J; bases unmatched to any gene: 8. The CDR3 DNA sequence: TGTGCCAGCAGCCCCGGGACAGGGGGACCAAACACTGAAGCTTTCTTT. Its protein is CASSPGTGGPNTEAFF.

The chain joins TRBV27 to TRBJ2-2; D not resolved. Per the germline V gene, CDR1 is MNHEY and CDR2 is SMNVEV (reference sequence). The CDR3 is made up of 13 amino acids. V shed 7 bases and J shed 6 bases, with 12 bases lying between them. Here the CDR3 DNA reads TGTGCCAGCACAGGACGCGGTCCCGGGGAGCTGTTTTTT. As protein: CASTGRGPGELFF.

CDR3 sequence (DNA): TGTGCCACCAGCAGAGATATACCCCCCCGGAGCGATGAGCAGTTCTTC. Amino acids: CATSRDIPPRSDEQFF. The V gene is TRBV15, the J gene TRBJ2-1; D is uncertain. CDR1 is LNHNV, CDR2 YYDKDF, per germline (reference sequence). The V end was cut by 0 bases, the J end by 8 bases, with 17 bases between. This CDR3 region has 16 residues.

This clonotype was detected ten times or more. The chain joins TRBV7-9 to TRBJ2-5; 8 nucleotides align to TRBD1. The CDR3 extends over 18 amino acids. The J segment lost 1 base and the V segment lost 2 bases, leaving 12 bases of the junction unmatched. Germline V gives CDR1 SEHNR, CDR2 FQNEAQ (reference sequence). CDR3 amino acids: CASSLSMGQGAVQETQYF. DNA of the CDR3: TGTGCCAGCAGCTTAAGTATGGGCCAGGGGGCCGTCCAAGAGACCCAGTACTTC.

This clonotype turned up a few times. For the CDR3, the DNA is TGTGCCAGCAAATTTGGGACACCTAGCTCTGGGGCCAACGTCCTGACTTTC. Translating gives CASKFGTPSSGANVLTF. This sequence joins TRBV3-1 and TRBJ2-6; D might be TRBD1 (6 bases). Germline V lookup: CDR1 LGHDT, CDR2 YNNKEL (reference sequence). The CDR3 is 17 residues long. V gave up 7 bases and J gave up 0 bases, with 16 bases separating them.

The chain links TRBV29-1 to TRBJ1-2; TRBD1 matches 11 bases. The CDR3 loop spans 15 amino acids. The V gene's germline CDR1 is SQVTM and CDR2 ANQGSEA. With 3 bases clipped from V and 8 bases from J, the junction kept 11 bases outside the gene matches. The CDR3 is CSVDLTSDRGLGYTF. CDR3 in DNA: TGCAGCGTTGACCTAACCTCGGACAGGGGGCTCGGCTACACCTTC.

V usage is TRBV4-1 and J usage is TRBJ1-2, with D tentatively TRBD1 (6 bases). V lost 3 bases to trimming and J lost 0 bases, with 20 bases between them. The germline V gene encodes CDR1 MGHRA and CDR2 YSYEKL. The CDR3 loop spans 18 amino acids. The chain's CDR3 is CASSHANPGTPANYGYTF. The CDR3 nucleotides are TGCGCCAGCAGCCACGCTAACCCCGGGACACCCGCTAACTATGGCTACACCTTC.

V usage is TRBV19 and J usage is TRBJ2-2, with D perhaps matching TRBD1 (5 bases). There are 14 residues in the CDR3. Germline V gives CDR1 LNHDA, CDR2 SQIVND (reference sequence). Trimming stripped 3 bases from V and 3 bases from J, with 8 bases between. CDR3 coding DNA: TGTGCCAGTAGTATTGCCAGGGACACCGGGGAGCTGTTTTTT. This translates into CASSIARDTGELFF.

Only a few counts were recorded for this clonotype. J is TRBJ2-1 and V is TRBV2; a weak D match, TRBD1 (6 bases). V lost 5 bases and J 4 bases, leaving 12 bases between the germline ends. The CDR3 length is 14 residues. Germline assignment: CDR1 SNHLY and CDR2 FYNNEI. The CDR3 loop is CASSPRTEYNEQFF. Here the CDR3 DNA reads TGTGCCAGCAGTCCCCGGACAGAATACAATGAGCAGTTCTTC.

The rearrangement links TRBV10-3 to TRBJ2-7; D is unclear. The length of the CDR3 is 13 residues. V was shortened by 7 bases and J by 2 bases, with 12 bases between the two germline ends. Germline CDR1 ENHRY, CDR2 SYGVKD. The CDR3 coding sequence is TGTGCCATCACTTGGGATTTAGCCTACGAGCAGTACTTC. It is translated as CAITWDLAYEQYF.

The chain carries TRBV6-6 and TRBJ2-3, with D possibly TRBD2 on 5 matching bases. The CDR3 consists of 13 residues. In germline, CDR1 is MNHNY, CDR2 SVGAGI (reference sequence). The ends were cut back, 2 bases at V and 5 bases at J, with 8 bases in the middle. The CDR3 protein is CASSYVGRDTQYF. The CDR3, as DNA: TGTGCCAGCAGTTACGTGGGGAGAGATACGCAGTATTTT.

This clonotype turned up a few times. CDR3 nucleotides: TGTGCCAGCAGTGAACCTGACCTCACGGAAGGCTACACCTTC. Translated: CASSEPDLTEGYTF. The rearrangement links TRBV6-1 to TRBJ1-2, with D hard to call. Between the trimmed V and J ends, which lost 2 bases and 8 bases, there was a span of 15 bases. The CDR3 covers 14 residues. Germline V lookup: CDR1 MNHNS, CDR2 SASEGT.

The chain combines TRBV7-6 with TRBJ2-1; D might be TRBD2 (7 bases). The germline CDR1 and CDR2 sequences are SGHVS and FNYEAQ. Trimming cost V 4 bases and J 12 bases, with 22 bases left between them. The CDR3 extends over 15 amino acids. This chain's CDR3 is CASSYQGMAGARQFF. In DNA form, the CDR3 reads TGTGCCAGCAGCTATCAAGGGATGGCGGGGGCTCGGCAGTTCTTC.